A selection of T cell receptor beta chains follows, all from one sample in a study of CD8 T cells in ankylosing spondylitis. TCRdb itself ran the 5' RACE reads through MiXCR, one entry per CDR3 protein. The data contain hundreds of thousands of distinct CDR3 sequences, roughly an eighth of them singletons. The sequenced material came from blood, either unsorted or a sorted T cell fraction (not recorded which). The source is a male donor with ankylosing spondylitis. Each CDR3 is given with its conserved first and last residue. D genes are given only for firm matches. Size is stated for part of the rows, as once, few or many counts, or as a class when the clone is expanded.

>TRBJ1-5|few|-|TRBV27
TGTGCCAGCAGTTTATCAGGACGGATCAATCAGCCCCAGCATTTT
CASSLSGRINQPQHF
>TRBJ2-1|-|TRBD1|TRBV11-3
TGTGCCAGCAGCATCGGGACAGGGCGGATAAGTGAGCAGTTCTTC
CASSIGTGRISEQFF
>TRBJ2-1|many|-|TRBV5-1
TGCGCCAGCAGCTTGGGGTTCGGTAGGAATGAGCAGTTCTTC
CASSLGFGRNEQFF
>TRBJ2-1|-|-|TRBV15
TGTGCCACCAGCGGGGGACCTAGACTAAGGAATGAGCAGTTCTTC
CATSGGPRLRNEQFF
>TRBJ2-1|few|-|TRBV5-6
TGTGCCAGCAGCTTGAAGCGCGGAGCCTACAATGAGCAGTTCTTC
CASSLKRGAYNEQFF
>TRBJ2-1|-|TRBD2|TRBV14
TGTGCCAGCAGCCAAGATCCCTGGCGGGAGGGAAACAATGAGCAGTTCTTC
CASSQDPWREGNNEQFF
>TRBJ1-2|few|TRBD1|TRBV2
TGTGCCAGCAGAGCTCAGGGGGCTAACTATGGCTACACCTTC
CASRAQGANYGYTF
>TRBJ2-1|-|TRBD2|TRBV20-1
TGCAGGGCTCGGGCTCAGGCCTTAGGGACTAGCGGCTACAATGAGCAGTTCTTC
CRARAQALGTSGYNEQFF
>TRBJ2-2|-|TRBD2|TRBV7-2
TGTGCCAGCAAATCTCCGGGAGGCCTAACCGGGGAGCTGTTTTTT
CASKSPGGLTGELFF
>TRBJ2-7|few|TRBD1|TRBV7-9
TGTGCCAGCAGCCCCCCCTCCGGACAGGGGTACGAGCAGTACTTC
CASSPPSGQGYEQYF
>TRBJ2-7|many|-|TRBV4-2
TGTGCCAGCAGCCAAGAGGCCAGGCCAAACTCCTACGAGCAGTACTTC
CASSQEARPNSYEQYF
>TRBJ1-5|few|-|TRBV5-1
TGCGCCAGCAGCTTGGCAGGGCTTACTCAGCCCCAGCATTTT
CASSLAGLTQPQHF
>TRBJ1-4|few|-|TRBV12-3/TRBV12-4
TGTGCCAGCAGCGAAAGTGAAAAACTGTTTTTT
CASSESEKLFF
>TRBJ1-1|-|-|TRBV20-1
TGCAGTGCTCCCCCGGGGGGGGCTGTGAACACTGAAGCTTTCTTT
CSAPPGGAVNTEAFF
>TRBJ2-7|many|-|TRBV5-6
TGTGCCAGCAGTTTAGAGGGGGAGCAGTACTTC
CASSLEGEQYF
>TRBJ2-3|-|TRBD2|TRBV29-1
TGCAGCGTCGCCCACGCTAGCGGGTCCACAGATACGCAGTATTTT
CSVAHASGSTDTQYF
>TRBJ1-4|many|-|TRBV3-1
TGTGCCAGCAGCTCTAGCTACAGGGAAGGAGAAAAACTGTTTTTT
CASSSSYREGEKLFF
>TRBJ2-1|-|-|TRBV5-4
TGTGCCAGCAGCTTGGACGAGCCTTCCTACAATGAGCAGTTCTTC
CASSLDEPSYNEQFF
>TRBJ2-1|many|-|TRBV5-1
TGCGCCAGCGGGTCAGACAGCCCCTACTACAATGAGCAGTTCTTC
CASGSDSPYYNEQFF
>TRBJ2-7|many|-|TRBV5-1
TGCGCCAGCAGCTTGGGCGGGAAAACCTACGAGCAGTACTTC
CASSLGGKTYEQYF
>TRBJ1-1|-|TRBD1|TRBV10-3
TGTGCCATCAGTGATTCCGGGACAGATAAAGAAGCTTTCTTT
CAISDSGTDKEAFF
>TRBJ2-3|-|-|TRBV11-3
TGTGCCAGCAGCTTAAGCCAAAACACAGATACGCAGTATTTT
CASSLSQNTDTQYF
>TRBJ1-3|-|TRBD1|TRBV6-2/TRBV6-3
TGTGCCAGCAACCGGGACAGGGACTCTGGAAACACCATATATTTT
CASNRDRDSGNTIYF
>TRBJ2-1|many|TRBD2|TRBV20-1
TGCAGTGCTATAGGAGCGGGAGGTCCGAGCTCCTACAATGAGCAGTTCTTC
CSAIGAGGPSSYNEQFF
>TRBJ2-3|few|TRBD2|TRBV7-2
TGTGCCAGCAGCTTAGTGGGGCGGGAGGCCGCAGATACGCAGTATTTT
CASSLVGREAADTQYF
>TRBJ2-5|many|-|TRBV27
TGTGCCAGCAACAGGGGGGGGGCGGGACAAGAGACCCAGTACTTC
CASNRGGAGQETQYF
>TRBJ2-2|-|-|TRBV2
TGTGCCAGCAGTGATCCGGGGGAGCTGTTTTTT
CASSDPGELFF
>TRBJ2-3|-|TRBD2|TRBV11-2
TGTGCCAGCAGCTCTAGCGGGTATTTGGACACAGATACGCAGTATTTT
CASSSSGYLDTDTQYF
>TRBJ1-3|many|-|TRBV5-1
TGCGCCAGCAGCTCCGGACACCTCTCTGGAAACACCATATATTTT
CASSSGHLSGNTIYF
>TRBJ2-7|many|TRBD2|TRBV7-9
TGTGCCAGCACGGGGGGGCACTCCTACGAGCAGTACTTC
CASTGGHSYEQYF
>TRBJ1-2|-|TRBD1|TRBV30
TGTGCCTGGAGTCTCGGGACAGGGGGCGTTAACTATGGCTACACCTTC
CAWSLGTGGVNYGYTF
>TRBJ1-1|-|-|TRBV5-6
TGTGCCAGCAGCTTACCAGGGATCGACACTGAAGCTTTCTTT
CASSLPGIDTEAFF
>TRBJ1-1|many|-|TRBV5-1
TGCGCCAGTACCAAGGATGGCAGCGCTGAAGCTTTCTTT
CASTKDGSAEAFF
>TRBJ2-3|few|-|TRBV27
TGTGCCAGCAGTTTAGGAATATTTACCACAGATACGCAGTATTTT
CASSLGIFTTDTQYF
>TRBJ2-5|few|-|TRBV7-7
TGTGCCAGCAGCTTATCAGTCCACCAGAAAGAGACCCAGTACTTC
CASSLSVHQKETQYF
>TRBJ2-5|-|-|TRBV27
TGTGCCAGCAGTCGACCGGCAGCCGGGGAGACCCAGTACTTC
CASSRPAAGETQYF
>TRBJ2-5|-|TRBD2|TRBV4-2
TGTGCCAGCAGCCAATCGACTAGCGGGAGGGAAGAGACCCAGTACTTC
CASSQSTSGREETQYF
>TRBJ1-6|-|TRBD1|TRBV5-1
TGCGCCAGCAGCTTGGAGGGGGCGGATAATTCACCCCTCCACTTT
CASSLEGADNSPLHF
>TRBJ1-1|many|-|TRBV5-1
TGCGCCAGCAGCTTCGACACAGGGACCACTGAAGCTTTCTTT
CASSFDTGTTEAFF
>TRBJ2-3|many|-|TRBV11-2
TGTGCCAGCAGGTCTTTAGGTGGACCGCAGTCAGATACGCAGTATTTT
CASRSLGGPQSDTQYF
>TRBJ1-1|-|-|TRBV2
TGTGCCAGCAGTATGGACAGAACCATGAACACTGAAGCTTTCTTT
CASSMDRTMNTEAFF
>TRBJ2-1|-|TRBD1|TRBV7-9
TGTGCCAGTACAGGGGAAGAGCAGTTCTTC
CASTGEEQFF
>TRBJ2-5|few|-|TRBV10-1
TGCGCCAGCAACGCGGACGTATCCCAAGAGACCCAGTACTTC
CASNADVSQETQYF
>TRBJ1-1|-|-|TRBV5-6
TGTGCCAGCAGCTTTGATTTCGGCGGACAAGGAGCTTTCTTT
CASSFDFGGQGAFF
>TRBJ2-1|-|-|TRBV6-6
TGTGCCAGCAGTTACTCGCCCGAGCATGAGCAGTTCTTC
CASSYSPEHEQFF
>TRBJ2-1|-|-|TRBV20-1
TGCAGTGCTATCCCAGGGAGCTCCTACAATGAGCAGTTCTTC
CSAIPGSSYNEQFF
>TRBJ1-5|many|-|TRBV12-3/TRBV12-4
TGTGCCAGCAGTCTCAGTAGGGGAAACCGGCATTTT
CASSLSRGNRHF
>TRBJ2-5|many|TRBD1|TRBV7-8
TGTGCCAGCAGCTTACGGGACAGGGGAGAGACCCAGTACTTC
CASSLRDRGETQYF
>TRBJ1-1|-|-|TRBV4-1
TGCGCCAGCAGACGAGCACACGCGAACACTGAAGCTTTCTTT
CASRRAHANTEAFF